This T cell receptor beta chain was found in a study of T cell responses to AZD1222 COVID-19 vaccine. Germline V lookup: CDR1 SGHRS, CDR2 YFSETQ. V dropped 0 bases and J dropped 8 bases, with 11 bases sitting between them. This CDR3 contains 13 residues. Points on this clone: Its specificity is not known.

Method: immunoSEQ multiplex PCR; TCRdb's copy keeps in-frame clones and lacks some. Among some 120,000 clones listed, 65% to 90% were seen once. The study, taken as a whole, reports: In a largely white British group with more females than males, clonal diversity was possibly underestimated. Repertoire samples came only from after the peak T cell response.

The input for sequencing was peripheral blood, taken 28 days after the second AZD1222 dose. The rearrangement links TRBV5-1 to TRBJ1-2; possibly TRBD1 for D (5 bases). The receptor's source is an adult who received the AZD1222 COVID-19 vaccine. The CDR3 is CASSLAPGSGYTF. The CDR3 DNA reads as TGCGCCAGCAGCTTGGCCCCAGGGAGCGGCTACACCTTC.